These 31 T cell receptor beta chains were sequenced from one sample in a study of response to subunit inactivated influenza vaccine. Using its own MiXCR run on the RT-PCR reads, TCRdb lists one record per CDR3 protein. The sample lists hundreds of thousands of distinct CDR3 sequences; approximately 11% were seen once. These data also formed part of another study, on T cells expressing NK-cell markers. Per that paper: For TCR beta, cDNA was produced by 5'RACE template switching with UMIs.

Specimen: PBMCs from blood, collected on the day of vaccination. The receptors shown here come from a man aged 45 to 65 who received an inactivated influenza vaccine.

This sequence joins TRBV3-1 and TRBJ2-1; 7 nucleotides line up with TRBD2. This CDR3 is built from 18 residues. From germline, CDR1 is LGHDT and CDR2 YNNKEL (reference sequence). V was clipped by 0 bases and J by 6 bases; unmatched bases: 14. The CDR3 bases are TGTGCCAGCAGCCAAGAGGAGGAGCGGGGAAACTGGGGCAATGAGCAGTTCTTC. Translation: CASSQEEERGNWGNEQFF.

This chain joins TRBV27 and TRBJ2-7; D gene unclear. The CDR3 totals 14 residues. V lost 5 bases to trimming and J lost 3 bases, with 14 bases between them. CDR1 is MNHEY, CDR2 SMNVEV, per germline (reference sequence). The CDR3 region has the DNA TGTGCCAGCAGTCCGGCCGTCGACGGCTACGAGCAGTACTTC. Protein sequence: CASSPAVDGYEQYF.

This chain links TRBV6-5 with TRBJ2-7, with D unresolved. Germline values: CDR1 MNHEY, CDR2 SVGAGI. Between the trimmed V and J ends, which lost 0 bases and 7 bases, there was a span of 19 bases. The CDR3 is 16 amino acids. The CDR3 DNA reads TGTGCCAGCAGTTACTCCCGCGAAACACCTGGGTGGGAGCAGTACTTC. Amino acid sequence: CASSYSRETPGWEQYF.

This clonotype was seen many times. This chain links TRBV7-9 with TRBJ2-2; D is undetermined. CDR1 and CDR2 (germline): SEHNR, FQNEAQ (reference sequence). The V and J ends lost 0 bases and 6 bases respectively, with 14 bases between them. The CDR3 has 16 amino acids. CDR3 nucleotides: TGTGCCAGCAGCTTAGCCCCTATTGAAACCGCCGGGGAGCTGTTTTTT. It is translated as CASSLAPIETAGELFF.

This clonotype was counted at least ten times. The rearrangement joins TRBV20-1 to TRBJ2-1, with 14 bases identical to TRBD2. Per the germline V gene, CDR1 is DFQATT and CDR2 is SNEGSKA (reference sequence). Trimming removed 1 base from V and 2 bases from J; junction bases left unmatched: 13. The CDR3 has 20 amino acids. This CDR3 reads CSARGFRGTSGGETYNEQFF. The CDR3 nucleotides read TGCAGTGCTAGAGGATTCCGAGGGACTAGCGGGGGAGAAACCTACAATGAGCAGTTCTTC.

A few counts support this clonotype. This chain links TRBV29-1 with TRBJ1-1, with D tentatively TRBD1 (5 bases). Germline V gives CDR1 SQVTM, CDR2 ANQGSEA. CDR3 length: 14 residues. Trimming cost V 2 bases and J 9 bases, with 19 bases left between them. The CDR3 nucleotides are TGCAGCGTTGAACATGCAGGGCAGTGGAGGAAAGCTTTCTTT. Its translation is CSVEHAGQWRKAFF.

This clonotype was seen a few times. The gene calls are TRBV20-1 and TRBJ2-3; the match to TRBD2 covers 7 bases. With 2 bases clipped from V and 0 bases from J, the junction kept 5 bases outside the gene matches. Germline loops: CDR1 DFQATT, CDR2 SNEGSKA (reference sequence). This CDR3 comprises 15 residues. The CDR3 sequence is CSARTGTTSTDTQYF. As DNA, the CDR3 is TGCAGTGCTAGAACCGGGACTACTAGCACAGATACGCAGTATTTT.

In its sample, this clonotype was seen a few times. The chain carries TRBV27 and TRBJ1-4; D remains unclear. Deletions cut 5 bases from V and 0 bases from J, with 7 bases between. The CDR3 spans 14 residues. Looked up from germline, CDR1 is MNHEY and CDR2 is SMNVEV (reference sequence). CDR3 amino acids: CASSGSATNEKLFF. The CDR3 DNA reads as TGTGCCAGCAGTGGATCCGCAACTAATGAAAAACTGTTTTTT. Together with reference TRBV27 and TRBJ1-4, the CDR3 gives the full variable domain: EAQVTQNPRYLITVTGKKLTVTCSQNMNHEYMSWYRQDPGLGLRQIYYSMNVEVTDKGDVPEGYKVSRKEKRNFPLILESPSPNQTSLYFCASSGSATNEKLFFGSGTQLSVL.

This clonotype was counted between two and nine times. This rearrangement joins TRBV3-1 to TRBJ2-1; no clear D. The length of the CDR3 is 13 residues. Germline CDR1 is LGHDT and CDR2 is YNNKEL (reference sequence). The ends were cut back, 4 bases at V and 12 bases at J, with 16 bases in the middle. The CDR3 bases are TGTGCCAGCAGCCTACCGGACCTTTTCGGGCAGTTCTTC. Its translation: CASSLPDLFGQFF.

J is TRBJ2-5 and V is TRBV5-6; D gene uncertain. CDR3 length: 14 amino acids. Trimming pared 0 bases from V and 3 bases from J, leaving 9 bases between. Germline loops: CDR1 SGHDT, CDR2 YYEEEE. Here the CDR3 DNA reads TGTGCCAGCAGCTTGGCGCGGATAAAAGAGACCCAGTACTTC. Translation gives CASSLARIKETQYF.

This clonotype was seen at least ten times. This CDR3 is CASRRSGNTIYF. The DNA of the CDR3 is TGTGCCAGCAGAAGGTCTGGAAACACCATATATTTT. The chain couples TRBV12-3 or TRBV12-4 to TRBJ1-3; no clear D. CDR3 length equals 12 residues. Trimming stripped 6 bases from V and 1 base from J, with 4 bases between.

This clonotype was counted a few times. The J gene is TRBJ1-5, the V gene TRBV3-1; 9 positions match TRBD1. The CDR3 totals 14 residues. CDR1 LGHDT and CDR2 YNNKEL come from the germline V gene (reference sequence). V was pared by 4 bases and J by 6 bases, with 4 bases of the junction left unmatched. Here the CDR3 reads CASSLTGGSQPQHF. DNA for the CDR3: TGTGCCAGCAGCCTAACAGGGGGCTCTCAGCCCCAGCATTTT.

The V call is TRBV5-1, the J call TRBJ2-7; D remains ambiguous. This CDR3 comprises 16 residues. Per germline, CDR1 SGHRS and CDR2 YFSETQ. The V end lost 0 bases, the J end lost 0 bases, and 13 bases lay between the germline ends. CDR3 DNA: TGCGCCAGCAGCTTGGCCTGGACCGAAAGCTCCTACGAGCAGTACTTC. Translating gives CASSLAWTESSYEQYF.

The genes are TRBV7-9 and TRBJ2-7; a weak D match, TRBD2 (6 bases). Trimming took off 5 bases at V and 2 bases at J, with 16 bases between the two ends. Germline V gene data show CDR1 as SEHNR and CDR2 as FQNEAQ (reference sequence). The CDR3 sequence is 15 residues long. In DNA, the CDR3 is TGTGCCAGCAGCGACCCGGGACTGAGAACCTACGAGCAGTACTTC. Its protein is CASSDPGLRTYEQYF.

This chain joins TRBV28 and TRBJ2-1; maybe TRBD1 (6 bases). The CDR3 totals 13 residues. Germline values: CDR1 MDHEN, CDR2 SYDVKM. V was clipped by 7 bases and J by 5 bases, with 12 bases between them. This CDR3 is CASNRVGNNEQFF. CDR3 nucleotide sequence: TGTGCCAGCAACAGGGTAGGCAACAATGAGCAGTTCTTC.

V gene TRBV9 combines with J gene TRBJ2-7; 7 bases are shared with TRBD2. The V gene's germline CDR1 is SGDLS and CDR2 YYNGEE. The junction had 3 bases not matched to a gene; V was cut back by 0 bases and J by 3 bases. The CDR3 runs 14 residues. CDR3 loop: CASSVGAGDYEQYF. The CDR3 DNA reads as TGTGCCAGCAGCGTAGGGGCGGGGGACTACGAGCAGTACTTC.

This clonotype was detected a few times. This sequence joins TRBV29-1 and TRBJ2-2, with TRBD1 identical over 9 bases. Germline V lookup: CDR1 SQVTM, CDR2 ANQGSEA. V was pared by 7 bases and J by 6 bases, with 9 bases of the junction left unmatched. This CDR3 is 14 amino acids long. CDR3 in amino acids: CSALDRGLAGELFF. In DNA form, the CDR3 reads TGCAGCGCCCTGGACAGGGGTCTGGCCGGGGAGCTGTTTTTT.

J is TRBJ2-7 and V is TRBV4-2, with 9 bases that match TRBD1. The V segment lost 6 bases and the J segment 6 bases; nucleotides outside the gene matches: 15. Germline loops: CDR1 LGHNA, CDR2 YNFKEQ. This CDR3 has 16 residues. The CDR3: CASSHKPGQGKVEQYF. In DNA form, the CDR3 reads TGTGCCAGCAGTCACAAACCGGGACAGGGAAAGGTCGAGCAGTACTTC.

This clonotype was detected only a few times. This chain links TRBV9 with TRBJ2-7; TRBD2 matches at 7 bases. The CDR3 is 15 residues long. Germline lookup yields CDR1 SGDLS and CDR2 YYNGEE. V trimming: 1 base; J trimming: 3 bases; junction bases outside the gene matches: 7. CDR3 nucleotide sequence: TGTGCCAGCAGCGTATCCCCTAGCGGACTCTACGAGCAGTACTTC. Translating it yields CASSVSPSGLYEQYF. The full variable domain, its missing parts supplied by reference TRBV9 and TRBJ2-7, is DSGVTQTPKHLITATGQRVTLRCSPRSGDLSVYWYQQSLDQGLQFLIQYYNGEERAKGNILERFSAQQFPDLHSELNLSSLELGDSALYFCASSVSPSGLYEQYFGPGTRLTVT.

This chain links TRBV12-3 or TRBV12-4 with TRBJ1-4, with D possibly being TRBD1 (5 bases). The V and J ends lost 6 bases and 4 bases respectively, with 9 bases between them. The CDR3 is 13 residues long. In nucleotides, the CDR3 is TGTGCCAGCAGAACGGGACGTAATGAAAAACTGTTTTTT. The encoded protein is CASRTGRNEKLFF.

This chain joins TRBV10-2 and TRBJ2-5; 10 nucleotides match TRBD1. Germline-derived CDR1 and CDR2 are WSHSY and SAAADI. This CDR3 region has 15 residues. V trimming: 6 bases; J trimming: 3 bases; junction bases outside the gene matches: 7. The CDR3 bases are TGCGCCAGCAGAAAGCCCGGGACAGGGGAAGAGACCCAGTACTTC. As protein: CASRKPGTGEETQYF.

The chain carries TRBV29-1 and TRBJ2-7; 8 bases are shared with TRBD1. CDR1 and CDR2 from the germline V gene are SQVTM and ANQGSEA. Unmatched junction bases numbered 9, after V lost 7 bases and J lost 4 bases. The CDR3 is made up of 13 amino acids. This chain's CDR3 is CSARQGSQYEQYF. For the CDR3, the DNA is TGCAGCGCCCGACAGGGGTCCCAATACGAGCAGTACTTC.

This clonotype was seen ten or more times. V is TRBV5-1 and J is TRBJ2-5; 9 bases align to TRBD2. The CDR3 extends over 16 amino acids. Looked up from germline, CDR1 is SGHRS and CDR2 is YFSETQ. With V trimmed by 4 bases and J by 2 bases, 9 bases remained unmatched. The CDR3 region is CASSIGLAILQETQYF. For the CDR3, the DNA is TGCGCCAGCAGCATCGGACTAGCGATACTACAAGAGACCCAGTACTTC.

This chain uses TRBV28 with TRBJ2-3; 9 bases match TRBD2. The V gene end was trimmed by 10 bases and the J gene end by 2 bases; junction bases not matched to a gene: 7. CDR1 MDHEN and CDR2 SYDVKM come from the germline V gene. This CDR3 comprises 14 residues. The CDR3 here is CATQSGRITDTQYF. The CDR3 region has the DNA TGTGCCACCCAGAGCGGGAGGATCACAGATACGCAGTATTTT. Looking up the rest from reference TRBV28 and TRBJ2-3 gives the full variable domain: DVKVTQSSRYLVKRTGEKVFLECVQDMDHENMFWYRQDPGLGLRLIYFSYDVKMKEKGDIPEGYSVSREKKERFSLILESASTNQTSMYLCATQSGRITDTQYFGPGTRLTVL.

V and J are TRBV7-3 and TRBJ2-5, with 9 positions matching TRBD2. CDR3 length: 13 amino acids. The germline CDR1 and CDR2 sequences are SGHTA and FQGTGA. J lost 13 bases, V lost 2 bases, and 8 bases had no gene match. As DNA, the CDR3 is TGTGCCAGCAGCTTAGAAGGGGCGGGACTAGCGTACTTC. It yields the protein CASSLEGAGLAYF.

This clonotype occurred a few times. This rearrangement joins TRBV5-6 to TRBJ2-2; 13 bases align to TRBD2. J gave up 3 bases and V 1 base, and 3 bases lay outside the gene matches. The germline gives CDR1 SGHDT, CDR2 YYEEEE. This CDR3 region has 17 residues. This chain's CDR3 is CASSLWTSGGHTGELFF. The CDR3 DNA follows: TGTGCCAGCAGCTTGTGGACTAGCGGGGGCCACACCGGGGAGCTGTTTTTT. The whole variable domain, remainder taken from reference TRBV5-6 and TRBJ2-2, is DAGVTQSPTHLIKTRGQQVTLRCSPKSGHDTVSWYQQALGQGPQFIFQYYEEEERQRGNFPDRFSGHQFPNYSSELNVNALLLGDSALYLCASSLWTSGGHTGELFFGEGSRLTVL.

This clonotype was seen a handful of times. The chain joins TRBV2 to TRBJ2-7, with 10 bases matching TRBD1. After removal of 5 bases from V and 2 bases from J, the junction contained 6 bases not matched to a gene. The CDR3 loop spans 15 amino acids. Germline-derived CDR1 and CDR2 are SNHLY and FYNNEI. CDR3 nucleotides: TGTGCCAGCAGTAAGGAGACAGGGGGCCCCTACGAGCAGTACTTC. Protein product: CASSKETGGPYEQYF.

CDR3 nucleotide sequence: TGCGCCAGCAGACAATCATTGAGAGGGCCGAACACCGGGGAGCTGTTTTTT. Protein product: CASRQSLRGPNTGELFF. This chain uses TRBV4-1 with TRBJ2-2; D perhaps matches TRBD2 (5 bases). Germline CDR1 reads MGHRA; CDR2 reads YSYEKL. The CDR3 consists of 17 residues. Trimming removed 6 bases at V and 0 bases at J, with 17 bases between.

This clonotype was found many times. The chain joins TRBV25-1 to TRBJ2-2, with TRBD1 matching 9 bases. This CDR3 is 16 amino acids long. V was pared by 3 bases and J by 0 bases, with 2 bases of the junction left unmatched. Germline V gene data show CDR1 as MGHDK and CDR2 as SYGVNS. The CDR3 DNA sequence: TGTGCCAGCAGTGATTGGGACAGGGCGAACACCGGGGAGCTGTTTTTT. This gives the protein CASSDWDRANTGELFF.

This clonotype was counted ten times or more. The genes are TRBV4-3 and TRBJ2-1; D is unresolved. This CDR3 is 16 amino acids long. V lost 0 bases, J lost 0 bases, and 9 bases lay in between. Per germline, CDR1 LGHNA and CDR2 YSLEER. The CDR3 spells CASSQDPVGSYNEQFF. DNA of the CDR3: TGCGCCAGCAGCCAAGATCCGGTAGGCTCCTACAATGAGCAGTTCTTC.

This clonotype has a handful of counts. The rearrangement joins TRBV5-1 to TRBJ2-2; 13 nucleotides match TRBD2. This CDR3 comprises 17 residues. In germline, CDR1 is SGHRS, CDR2 YFSETQ. With V trimmed by 4 bases and J by 0 bases, 3 bases remained unmatched. CDR3 DNA: TGCGCCAGCAGCCGGGGACTAGCGGGGTCGAACACCGGGGAGCTGTTTTTT. It translates to CASSRGLAGSNTGELFF.